This T cell receptor (beta chain) comes out of a study of HIV-infected patients and healthy controls. Study context: Early therapy brought no consistent CD8 count shift, though the CD4:CD8 ratio rose a little.

This clonotype occurred many times. What it binds is unknown. The study's findings and limits: Healthy controls carried many MAIT alpha-chain CDR3s, while HIV+ repertoires had few.

Follow-up blood was drawn about 14 weeks, roughly three months, after antiretroviral therapy began. Whole blood was used without fractionation, so all unsorted peripheral T cells were included. cDNA was made from approximately 500 ng RNA using alpha and beta constant primers. Using multiplexing indices, alpha and beta chain libraries were generated apart by chain-specific third strand synthesis. The cDNA received a 5' RACE adapter containing a random hexamer plus an SP2 sequencing primer site. Second strand synthesis was primed from the SP2 site. MiXCR, applied by TCRdb to the 5' RACE reads, yields one record per CDR3 protein. The table lists under 7,000 distinct CDR3 sequences, under 9.5% of them singletons. The germline CDR1 and CDR2 sequences are SGDLS and YYNGEE. V lost 0 bases, J lost 7 bases, and 13 bases lay in between. The CDR3 length is 14 residues.

This clonotype was sampled from an adult with HIV infection. The chain uses TRBV9 and TRBJ1-2; TRBD1 is a possible D gene (5 bases). The material was blood, obtained during antiretroviral therapy. CDR3 in amino acids: CASSVGSGTGGYTF. The CDR3 DNA reads as TGTGCCAGCAGCGTAGGATCGGGGACGGGTGGCTACACCTTC.